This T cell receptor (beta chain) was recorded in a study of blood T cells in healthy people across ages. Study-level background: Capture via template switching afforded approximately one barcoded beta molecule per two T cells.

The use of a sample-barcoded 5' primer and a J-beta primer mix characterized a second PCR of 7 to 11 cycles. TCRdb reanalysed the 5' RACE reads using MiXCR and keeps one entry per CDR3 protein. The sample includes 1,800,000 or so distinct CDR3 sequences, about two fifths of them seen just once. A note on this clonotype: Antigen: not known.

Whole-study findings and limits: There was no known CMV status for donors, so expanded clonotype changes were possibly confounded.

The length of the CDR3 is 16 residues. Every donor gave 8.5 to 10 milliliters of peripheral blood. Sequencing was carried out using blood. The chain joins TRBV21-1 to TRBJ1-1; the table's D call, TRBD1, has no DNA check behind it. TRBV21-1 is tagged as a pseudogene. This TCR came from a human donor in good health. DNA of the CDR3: TGTGCCAGCAGCCCTAGACAGGGCGGTGTTAACACTGAAGCTTTCTTT. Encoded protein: CASSPRQGGVNTEAFF.